This T cell receptor beta chain was sequenced during a study of T-cell memory formation after mild COVID-19. The wider study: The study found TCR clusters largely donor specific. Whole-study results and caveats: Certain responding clones were present in pre-infection memory, suggesting participation of cross-reactive memory. SARS-CoV-2 specificity of second-wave clones peaking day 37 was unconfirmed.

This clonotype was seen only a few times. The antigen is unknown. Employing constant-segment primers, 5'RACE generated TCR alpha and TCR beta cDNA libraries bearing sample barcodes and UMIs. TCRdb redid the calling of the 5' RACE reads with MiXCR, one entry per CDR3 protein. Of under 450,000 distinct CDR3 sequences detected, around 20% appear once; the ten largest clones hold around 20%. V lost 0 bases and J 4 bases, leaving 10 bases between the germline ends. Germline V gene sequence: CDR1 SGHRS, CDR2 YFSETQ. This CDR3 spans 14 amino acids. Sample: PBMCs or a T cell subset sorted from them (not recorded which). The receptor's source is a young man who had mild COVID-19 (a few samples of this study predate the infection). Cell type and time point are not known. V is TRBV5-1 and J is TRBJ2-5, with no clear D. The DNA of the CDR3 is TGCGCCAGCAGCTTGGATGCAGGCTTAGAGACCCAGTACTTC. This gives the protein CASSLDAGLETQYF.